These T cell receptor beta chains were read from a single sample in a study of cytomegalovirus exposure and HLA in healthy donors. The protocol was immunoSEQ multiplex PCR, while the TCRdb copy is restricted to in-frame clones and leaves out a portion. This sample yields about 120,000 clones, of which around two thirds are seen a single time; around 9.7% belongs to the top ten. The sample consisted of PBMCs. These receptors were taken from a middle-aged woman in good health and CMV-seropositive. Both conserved end residues are part of each CDR3. D genes are given only for firm matches. Size values are once, few and many counts, or a class for expanded clones, and some rows have none.

abundance	d_gene	v_gene	j_gene	CDR3nt	CDR3aa
few	-	TRBV14	TRBJ2-1	TGTGCCAGCAGCCAAGAGGAATACGGGAGTGGGTTCTTC	CASSQEEYGSGFF
few	TRBD2	TRBV30	TRBJ2-1	TGTGCCTGGAGACTAGCGGGAGTGTGGTACAATGAGCAGTTCTTC	CAWRLAGVWYNEQFF
-	-	TRBV6-5	TRBJ1-2	TGTGCCAGCAGGAGGGTTGACTATGGCTACACCTTC	CASRRVDYGYTF
-	-	TRBV6-5	TRBJ2-1	TGTGCCAGCAGTTACTTCGGGGGTGGGGATGAGCAGTTCTTC	CASSYFGGGDEQFF
-	-	TRBV7-3	TRBJ1-1	TGTGCCAGCAGCTTAGATACAGGGATCCCCAAGACTGAAGCTTTCTTT	CASSLDTGIPKTEAFF
-	-	TRBV6-1	TRBJ2-2	TGTGCCAGCAGTGGGAGCCTCGGGGAGCTGTTTTTT	CASSGSLGELFF
-	TRBD2	TRBV20-1	TRBJ2-3	TGCAGTGCTAGTTTCGGGACTAGCCAGTATTTT	CSASFGTSQYF
-	-	TRBV19	TRBJ2-5	TGTGCCACGATGGGAGCAGGGGCAGGAGAGACCCAGTACTTC	CATMGAGAGETQYF
-	-	TRBV19	TRBJ2-2	TGTGCCAGTACCTCGGCAGGGGTGATCACCGGGGAGCTGTTTTTT	CASTSAGVITGELFF
-	TRBD1	TRBV4-3	TRBJ2-7	TGCGCCAGCAGCCAACAAGGCTTCGGGACAGAGCCTAACGAGCAGTACTTC	CASSQQGFGTEPNEQYF
-	TRBD1	TRBV30	TRBJ2-1	TGTGCCCGGGACAGGGGATACAATGAGCAGTTCTTC	CARDRGYNEQFF
-	TRBD1	TRBV6-5	TRBJ2-7	TGTGCCAGCAGGGGGATCGGACAGGCCTACGAGCAGTACTTC	CASRGIGQAYEQYF
-	-	TRBV18	TRBJ1-2	TGTGCCAGCTCACGGGGCGGAGACTCTGGCTACACCTTC	CASSRGGDSGYTF
-	-	TRBV5-6	TRBJ2-1	TGTGCCAGCAGGTTATGGGAGGACTTCTACAATGAGCAGTTCTTC	CASRLWEDFYNEQFF